This T cell receptor (beta chain) was recorded in a study of control samples from healthy donors and cancer patients. Some clones are missing from TCRdb's copy, which holds only in-frame ones; the method was immunoSEQ multiplex PCR. The sample holds 35,000 to 50,000 clones, around 87% seen once. Germline CDR1 and CDR2: LNHDA and SQIVND (reference sequence). This CDR3 has 15 amino acids. V was trimmed by 5 bases and J by 2 bases, leaving 16 bases between them. This TCR came from a woman in her fifties or sixties with lung cancer. Sequenced: PBMCs. The V and J genes are TRBV19 and TRBJ2-7; D perhaps matches TRBD2 (6 bases). In nucleotides, the CDR3 is TGTGCCAGTAGTTTCCGGGCTTTAGCGGCCTACGAGCAGTACTTC. The encoded protein is CASSFRALAAYEQYF. Combining the CDR3 with reference TRBV19 and TRBJ2-7 gives the whole variable domain DGGITQSPKYLFRKEGQNVTLSCEQNLNHDAMYWYRQDPGQGLRLIYYSQIVNDFQKGDIAEGYSVSREKKESFPLTVTSAQKNPTAFYLCASSFRALAAYEQYFGPGTRLTVT.